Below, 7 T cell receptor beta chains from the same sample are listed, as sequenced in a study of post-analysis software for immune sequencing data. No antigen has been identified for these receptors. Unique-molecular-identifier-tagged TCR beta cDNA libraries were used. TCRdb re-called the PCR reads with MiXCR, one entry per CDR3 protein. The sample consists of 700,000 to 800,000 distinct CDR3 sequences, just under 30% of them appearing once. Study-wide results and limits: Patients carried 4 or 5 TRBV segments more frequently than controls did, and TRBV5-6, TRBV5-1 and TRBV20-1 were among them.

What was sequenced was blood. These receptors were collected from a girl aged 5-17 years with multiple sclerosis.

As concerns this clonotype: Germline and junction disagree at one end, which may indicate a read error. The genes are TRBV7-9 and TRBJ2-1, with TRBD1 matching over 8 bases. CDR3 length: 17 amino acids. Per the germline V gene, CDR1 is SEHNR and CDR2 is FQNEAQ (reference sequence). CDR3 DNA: TGTGTCAGCAGGCAGAACAAGCAGGGGGCTAGGAACAATGAGCAGTTCTTC. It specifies CVSRQNKQGARNNEQFF. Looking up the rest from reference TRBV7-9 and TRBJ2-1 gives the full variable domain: DTGVSQNPRHKITKRGQNVTFRCDPISEHNRLYWYRQTLGQGPEFLTYFQNEAQLEKSRLLSDRFSAERPKGSFSTLEIQRTEQGDSAMYLCVSRQNKQGARNNEQFFGPGTRLTVL.

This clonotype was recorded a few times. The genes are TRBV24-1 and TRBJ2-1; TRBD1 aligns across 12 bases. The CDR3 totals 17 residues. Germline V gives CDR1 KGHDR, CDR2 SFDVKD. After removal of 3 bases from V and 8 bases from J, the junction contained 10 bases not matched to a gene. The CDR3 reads CATSDPPGTGGVDEQFF. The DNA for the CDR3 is TGTGCCACCAGTGATCCCCCCGGGACAGGGGGCGTGGATGAGCAGTTCTTC.

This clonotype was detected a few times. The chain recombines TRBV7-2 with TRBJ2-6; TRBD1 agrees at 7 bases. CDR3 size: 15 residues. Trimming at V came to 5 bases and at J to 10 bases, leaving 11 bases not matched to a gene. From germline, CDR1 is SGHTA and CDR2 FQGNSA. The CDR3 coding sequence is TGTGCCAGCAGCAATGGTAGACAGGGAGTAAACGTCCTGACTTTC. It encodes CASSNGRQGVNVLTF.

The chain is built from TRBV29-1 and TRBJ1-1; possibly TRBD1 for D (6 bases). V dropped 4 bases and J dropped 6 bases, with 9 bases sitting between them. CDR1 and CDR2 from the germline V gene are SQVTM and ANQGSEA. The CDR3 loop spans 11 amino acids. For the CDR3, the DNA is TGCAGCGTTGGGGGGGCGGCTGAAGCTTTCTTT. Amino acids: CSVGGAAEAFF.

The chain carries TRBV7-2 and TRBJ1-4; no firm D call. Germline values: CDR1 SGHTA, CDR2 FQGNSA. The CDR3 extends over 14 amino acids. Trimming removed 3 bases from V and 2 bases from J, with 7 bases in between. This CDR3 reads CASSFPGTNEKLFF. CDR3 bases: TGTGCCAGCAGCTTTCCCGGGACTAATGAAAAACTGTTTTTT.

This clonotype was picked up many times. DNA of the CDR3: TGTGCCAGCAGTTTAGACACCCGCTACGAGCAGTACTTC. Amino acids: CASSLDTRYEQYF. The gene calls are TRBV12-3 or TRBV12-4 and TRBJ2-7; no clear D. V was cut by 1 base and J by 3 bases, with 7 bases left in between. The CDR3 extends over 13 amino acids.

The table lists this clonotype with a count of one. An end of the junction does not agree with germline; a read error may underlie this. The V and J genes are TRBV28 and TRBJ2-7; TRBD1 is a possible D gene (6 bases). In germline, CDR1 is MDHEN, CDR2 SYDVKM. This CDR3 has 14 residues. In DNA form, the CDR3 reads TGTGCCAGCAGTCCTGACAGGCGATCCTACGAGCAGGACTTC. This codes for CASSPDRRSYEQDF.